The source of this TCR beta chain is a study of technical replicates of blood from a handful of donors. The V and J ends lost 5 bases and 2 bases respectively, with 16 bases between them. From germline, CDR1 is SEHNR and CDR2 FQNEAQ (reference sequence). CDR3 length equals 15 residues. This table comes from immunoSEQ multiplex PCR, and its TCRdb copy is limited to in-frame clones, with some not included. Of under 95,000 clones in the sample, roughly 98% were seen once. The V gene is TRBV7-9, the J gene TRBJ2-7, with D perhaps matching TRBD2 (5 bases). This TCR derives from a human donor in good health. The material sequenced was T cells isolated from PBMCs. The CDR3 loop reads CASSQRGSETYEQYF. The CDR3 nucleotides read TGTGCCAGCAGCCAACGCGGTAGCGAGACCTACGAGCAGTACTTC. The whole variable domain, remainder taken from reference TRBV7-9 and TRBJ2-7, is DTGVSQNPRHKITKRGQNVTFRCDPISEHNRLYWYRQTLGQGPEFLTYFQNEAQLEKSRLLSDRFSAERPKGSFSTLEIQRTEQGDSAMYLCASSQRGSETYEQYFGPGTRLTVT.